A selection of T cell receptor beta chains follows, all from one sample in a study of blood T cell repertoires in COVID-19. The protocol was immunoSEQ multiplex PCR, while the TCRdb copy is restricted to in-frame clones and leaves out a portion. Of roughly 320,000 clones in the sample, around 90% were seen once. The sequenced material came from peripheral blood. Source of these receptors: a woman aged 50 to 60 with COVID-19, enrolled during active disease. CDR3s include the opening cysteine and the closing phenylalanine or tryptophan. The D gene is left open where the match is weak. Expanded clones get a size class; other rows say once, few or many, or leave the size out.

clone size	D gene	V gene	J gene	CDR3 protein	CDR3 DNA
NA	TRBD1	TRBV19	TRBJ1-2	CASSWTGLIYGYTF	TGTGCCAGTAGTTGGACAGGGTTGATTTATGGCTACACCTTC
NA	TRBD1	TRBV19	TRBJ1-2	CASSLQGARNSLNYGYTF	TGTGCCAGTAGTCTCCAGGGGGCGCGAAATTCCCTTAACTATGGCTACACCTTC
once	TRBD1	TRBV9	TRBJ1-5	CASSVDDRGHRGQPQHF	TGTGCCAGCAGCGTAGATGACAGGGGGCATAGGGGTCAGCCCCAGCATTTT
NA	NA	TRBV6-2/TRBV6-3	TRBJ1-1	CASSYGIYINWNTEAFF	TGTGCCAGCAGTTACGGTATTTATATAAACTGGAACACTGAAGCTTTCTTT
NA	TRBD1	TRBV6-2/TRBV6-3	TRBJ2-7	CASSQGQAVLYEQYF	TGTGCCAGCAGTCAGGGACAGGCCGTTCTCTACGAGCAGTACTTC
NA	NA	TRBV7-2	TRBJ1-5	CASSSSRRIDNQPQHF	TGTGCCAGCAGCTCTAGTCGGCGGATTGACAATCAGCCCCAGCATTTT
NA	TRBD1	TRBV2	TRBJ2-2	CASSRQGTNTGELFF	TGTGCCAGCAGTCGACAGGGGACGAACACCGGGGAGCTGTTTTTT
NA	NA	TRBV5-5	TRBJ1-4	CASSLYTDNEKLFF	TGTGCCAGCAGCTTGTACACAGATAATGAAAAACTGTTTTTT
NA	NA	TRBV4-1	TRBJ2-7	CASSPHGVRAYEQYF	TGCGCCAGCAGCCCCCATGGGGTCAGGGCCTACGAGCAGTACTTC
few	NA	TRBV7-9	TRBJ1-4	CASSRWSGEKLFF	TGTGCCAGCAGTAGATGGTCGGGTGAAAAACTGTTTTTT
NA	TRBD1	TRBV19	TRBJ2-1	CASKSSTGGLYNEQFF	TGTGCCAGTAAATCCTCGACAGGGGGTTTGTATAATGAGCAGTTCTTC
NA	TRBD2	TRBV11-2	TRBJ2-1	CASSLDGRPDNEQFF	TGTGCCAGCAGCTTGGACGGGAGGCCCGACAATGAGCAGTTCTTC
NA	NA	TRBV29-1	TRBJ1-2	CSVEWPPNYGYTF	TGCAGCGTTGAATGGCCACCAAACTATGGCTACACCTTC
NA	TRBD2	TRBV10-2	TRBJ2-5	CASKRTSGSGETQYF	TGCGCCAGCAAGAGGACTAGCGGGAGTGGAGAGACCCAGTACTTC
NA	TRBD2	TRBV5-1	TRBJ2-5	CASSLGLAGEVETQYF	TGCGCCAGCAGCTTGGGACTAGCGGGAGAGGTAGAGACCCAGTACTTC
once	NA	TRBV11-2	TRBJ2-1	CASSLEDRSHNEQFF	TGTGCCAGCAGCTTAGAGGACAGATCTCACAATGAGCAGTTCTTC
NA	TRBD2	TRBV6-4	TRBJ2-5	CASSDSWPCGRSLETQYF	TGTGCCAGCAGTGACTCTTGGCCTTGCGGGAGGTCTCTAGAGACCCAGTACTTC
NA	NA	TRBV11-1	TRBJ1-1	CASSLVLGATEAFF	TGTGCCAGCAGCTTAGTATTGGGGGCCACTGAAGCTTTCTTT
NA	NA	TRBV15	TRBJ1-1	CATSREGTSNTEAFF	TGTGCCACCAGCAGAGAAGGGACATCGAACACTGAAGCTTTCTTT
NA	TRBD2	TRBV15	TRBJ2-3	CATSRDGTGGGPDTQYF	TGTGCCACCAGCAGAGATGGGACCGGGGGGGGTCCCGATACGCAGTATTTT
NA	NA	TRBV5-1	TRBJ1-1	CASSAQTEVNTEAFF	TGCGCCAGCAGCGCCCAGACGGAGGTGAACACTGAAGCTTTCTTT
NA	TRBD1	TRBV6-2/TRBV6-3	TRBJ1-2	CASSHHGQEVGYTF	TGTGCCAGCAGTCACCACGGACAGGAGGTCGGCTACACCTTC
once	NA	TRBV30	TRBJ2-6	CASNQGGAGANVLTF	TGTGCCTCCAACCAGGGGGGCGCTGGGGCCAACGTCCTGACTTTC
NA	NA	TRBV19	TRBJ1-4	CASSIDQDSSPWKLFF	TGTGCCAGTAGTATAGACCAGGACAGCTCCCCCTGGAAACTGTTTTTT
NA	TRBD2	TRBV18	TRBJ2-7	CASSPGGAGARYEQYF	TGTGCCAGCTCACCAGGAGGGGCGGGAGCGCGCTACGAGCAGTACTTC
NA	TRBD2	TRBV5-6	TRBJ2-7	CASRRRLAGYEQYF	TGTGCCAGCAGGCGACGACTAGCGGGGTACGAGCAGTACTTC
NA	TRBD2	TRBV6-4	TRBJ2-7	CASRKVISGSSYEQYF	TGTGCCAGCAGAAAGGTGATTAGCGGGAGTTCATACGAGCAGTACTTC
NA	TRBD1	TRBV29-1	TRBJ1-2	CSVDGTGALYGYTF	TGCAGCGTTGACGGGACAGGGGCACTCTATGGCTACACCTTC
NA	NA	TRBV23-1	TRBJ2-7	CASSQLASYEQYF	TGCGCCAGCAGTCAATTGGCCAGCTACGAGCAGTACTTC
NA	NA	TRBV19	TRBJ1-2	CASSPDNIYGYTF	TGTGCCAGTAGTCCCGACAATATCTATGGCTACACCTTC
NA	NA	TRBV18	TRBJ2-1	CASSPLGQTRTYNEQFF	TGTGCCAGCTCACCCCTCGGACAGACCCGGACCTACAATGAGCAGTTCTTC
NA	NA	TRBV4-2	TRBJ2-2	CASSQESSGNTGELFF	TGTGCCAGCAGCCAAGAATCGTCCGGGAACACCGGGGAGCTGTTTTTT
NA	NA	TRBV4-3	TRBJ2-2	CASSQVGRGGELFF	TGCGCCAGCAGCCAAGTTGGCCGGGGTGGGGAGCTGTTTTTT
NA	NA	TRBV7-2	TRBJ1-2	CASMGPARANYGYTF	TGTGCCAGCATGGGTCCAGCCAGGGCCAACTATGGCTACACCTTC
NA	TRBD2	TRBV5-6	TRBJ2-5	CASSLHQLARVKTQYF	TGTGCCAGCAGCCTACACCAACTAGCGAGAGTCAAGACCCAGTACTTC
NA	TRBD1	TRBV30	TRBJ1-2	CAWSADRGQGYGYTF	TGTGCCTGGAGTGCCGACAGGGGGCAAGGCTATGGCTACACCTTC
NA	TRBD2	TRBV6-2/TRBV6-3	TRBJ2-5	CASSYTAGLGETQYF	TGTGCCAGCAGTTATACAGCGGGATTGGGGGAGACCCAGTACTTC
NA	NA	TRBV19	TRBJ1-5	CASSMRGFNQPQHF	TGTGCCAGTAGTATGCGGGGATTCAATCAGCCCCAGCATTTT
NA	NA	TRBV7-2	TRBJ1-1	CASSGQLITEAFF	TGTGCCAGCAGCGGACAGTTAATCACTGAAGCTTTCTTT
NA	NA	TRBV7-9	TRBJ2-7	CASSPRQVREQYF	TGTGCCAGCAGCCCCCGACAGGTTCGTGAGCAGTACTTC
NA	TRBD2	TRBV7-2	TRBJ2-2	CASSLVLAGAVGELFF	TGTGCCAGCAGCTTAGTACTAGCGGGAGCGGTCGGGGAGCTGTTTTTT
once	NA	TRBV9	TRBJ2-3	CASSEGVTGETQYF	TGTGCCAGCAGCGAGGGGGTCACTGGAGAAACGCAGTATTTT
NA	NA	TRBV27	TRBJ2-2	CASSFLSVTSGAGELFF	TGTGCCAGCAGTTTTCTCTCGGTAACTAGTGGCGCCGGGGAGCTGTTTTTT